The sequence of this TCR beta chain was determined in a study of T cell changes during pregnancy in multiple sclerosis. V lost 4 bases and J lost 1, with 20 bases in between. This CDR3 is built from 18 residues. Germline lookup yields CDR1 PRHDT and CDR2 FYEKMQ (reference sequence). Generated by immunoSEQ multiplex PCR, the TCRdb table keeps only in-frame clones and is missing some. This table has over 90,000 clones, 90% to 95% appearing once. The input for sequencing was peripheral blood, taken after pregnancy. The receptor was derived from a female donor with multiple sclerosis, enrolled in a pregnancy study. V gene TRBV13 combines with J gene TRBJ2-1, with a tentative D call TRBD2 (6 bases). The CDR3 nucleotides read TGTGCCAGCAGCTCAAGGGACGGGAGTGCCGCGTCCTACAATGAGCAGTTCTTC. Amino acid sequence: CASSSRDGSAASYNEQFF.